Sequencing of this T cell receptor beta chain was carried out in a study of shared clonotypes between healthy human individuals. CD8 cells regarded as naive lacked CD45RO, were positively chosen for CCR7, and omitted terminally differentiated effector memory CD45RA+ cells. Recent acute infections and vaccinations were absent in the healthy HIV-negative adult donors. V lost 6 bases and J lost 7; bases outside the gene matches: 8. The CDR3 covers 14 residues. CDR1 is MDHEN and CDR2 is SYDVKM in the germline V gene. Method: immunoSEQ multiplex PCR; TCRdb's copy keeps in-frame clones and lacks some. The sample holds about 680,000 clones; roughly nine tenths are singletons and the top ten take about 24%.

The chain couples TRBV28 to TRBJ1-4; TRBD1 matches 7 bases. Sequencing used naive CD8+ T cells sorted from blood. The source is a man aged 25 to 40 in good health. This CDR3 reads CASSSGTEFEKLFF. The CDR3 DNA sequence: TGTGCCAGCAGCTCCGGGACAGAGTTTGAAAAACTGTTTTTT.